This T cell receptor beta chain was profiled in a study of Tregs in tolerant kidney transplant recipients. Study in general: Mixed chimerism was transient after nonmyeloablative marrow transplants from related graft donors. The study, taken as a whole, reports: Antigen-driven expansion was suggested because donor-specific Tregs expanded more than all Tregs in tolerant patients. Expanding Tregs on activated donor B cells appeared to best identify donor-specific TCRbeta clones. Few patients were studied, so findings need validation in larger groups.

Assay used: immunoSEQ multiplex PCR; TCRdb lists only in-frame clones, some missing. The sample table sets out 48,000 or so clones. As for this clone: Its antigen is still unknown.

The sequence derives from a human donor who received a combined kidney and bone marrow transplant. The sequencing here drew on CD4+ T cells from blood, taken before the transplant.

The covered CDR3 bases are TGTGCCAGCAGCCCGGGACTAGCGACAGATACG. Protein product: CASSPGLATDT. The whole CDR3 protein reads CASSPGLATDTQYF. The V and J genes are TRBV5-4 and TRBJ2-3; 10 nucleotides align to TRBD2. The CDR3 end falls 3 residues outside the read, so it is completed with the germline J gene. Germline CDR1 reads SGHNT; CDR2 reads YYREEE (reference sequence). The J segment lost 3 bases and the V segment lost 4 bases, leaving 2 bases of the junction unmatched. This CDR3 is 14 amino acids long.